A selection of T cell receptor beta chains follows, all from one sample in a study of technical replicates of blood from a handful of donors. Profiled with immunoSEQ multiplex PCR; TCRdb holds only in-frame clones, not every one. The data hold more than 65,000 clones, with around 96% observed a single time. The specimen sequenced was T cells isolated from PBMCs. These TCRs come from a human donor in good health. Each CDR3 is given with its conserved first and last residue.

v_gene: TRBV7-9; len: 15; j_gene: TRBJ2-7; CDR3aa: CASSLAGASSYEQYF
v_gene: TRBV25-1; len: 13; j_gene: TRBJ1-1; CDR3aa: CASSARGRPQAFF
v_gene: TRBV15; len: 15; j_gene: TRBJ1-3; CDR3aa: CATSRDRTAGNTIYF
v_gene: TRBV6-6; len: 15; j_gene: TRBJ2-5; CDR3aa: CATRHPGQGQETQYF
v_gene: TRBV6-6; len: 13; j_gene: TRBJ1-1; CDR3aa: CASRRRKDTEAFF
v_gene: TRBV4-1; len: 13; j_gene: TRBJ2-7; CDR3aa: CASSQDPGDEQYF
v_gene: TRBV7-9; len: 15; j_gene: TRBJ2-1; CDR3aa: CASSLRANSYNEQFF
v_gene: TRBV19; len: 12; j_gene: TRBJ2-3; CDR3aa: CASSASTDTQYF
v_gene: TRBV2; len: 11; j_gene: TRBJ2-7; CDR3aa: CASSGLVEQYF
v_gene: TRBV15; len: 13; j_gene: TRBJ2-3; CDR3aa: CATSLLRTDTQYF
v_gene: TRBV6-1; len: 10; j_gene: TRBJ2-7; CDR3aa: CASGPAEQYF
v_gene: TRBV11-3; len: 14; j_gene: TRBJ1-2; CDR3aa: CASSLDSGYYGYTF
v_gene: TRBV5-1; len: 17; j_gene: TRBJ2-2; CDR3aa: CASSRLAGGPDTGELFF
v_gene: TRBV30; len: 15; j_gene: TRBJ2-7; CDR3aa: CAWSAPGGYVTEQYF
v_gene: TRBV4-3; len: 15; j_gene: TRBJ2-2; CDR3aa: CASSQDPGNTGELFF
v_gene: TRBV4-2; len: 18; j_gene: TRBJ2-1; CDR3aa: CASSLRREREGYYNEQFF
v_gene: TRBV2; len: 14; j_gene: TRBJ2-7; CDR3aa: CASNQKGVTYEQYF
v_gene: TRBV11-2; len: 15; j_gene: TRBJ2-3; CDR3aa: CASSPSGFAADTQYF
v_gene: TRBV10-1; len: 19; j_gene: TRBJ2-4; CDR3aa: CASRGIGTSGEGAKNIQYF
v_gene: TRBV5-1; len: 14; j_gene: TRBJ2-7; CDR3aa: CASRQVGSPYEQYF